Below, 10 T cell receptor beta chains from the same sample are listed, as sequenced in a study. Via MiXCR, TCRdb re-called the RT-PCR reads, giving one row per CDR3 protein. The sample gives hundreds of thousands of distinct CDR3 sequences, more than 13% of which show up once; 3.6% is in the top ten. Source material: memory CD4+ T cells from blood. The receptors originated from a female donor in good health, serving as a healthy control.

This clonotype was seen only a few times. The CDR3 here is CASSLSTGAGQPQHF. CDR3 nucleotides: TGCGCCAGCAGCTTATCGACAGGAGCGGGGCAGCCCCAGCATTTT. The V call is TRBV5-1, the J call TRBJ1-5, with a weak D call TRBD1 (6 bases). The CDR3 spans 15 residues. Germline-derived CDR1 and CDR2 are SGHRS and YFSETQ. V was pared by 2 bases and J by 7 bases, with 16 bases between.

This clonotype was seen at least ten times. The chain carries TRBV12-3 or TRBV12-4 and TRBJ2-1; 9 bases are shared with TRBD2. V gave up 7 bases and J gave up 1 base; unmatched junction bases: 8. This CDR3 comprises 16 residues. CDR3 protein: CASTSTSGFSYNEQFF. DNA for the CDR3: TGTGCCAGCACCTCTACTAGCGGGTTTTCCTACAATGAGCAGTTCTTC.

This clonotype was recorded at least ten times. The CDR3 bases are TGTGCCAGCAGTACCTATGGGGCAGGCACAGATACGCAGTATTTT. Protein sequence: CASSTYGAGTDTQYF. V gene TRBV5-6 combines with J gene TRBJ2-3, with D possibly matching TRBD1 (5 bases). CDR3 size: 15 residues. CDR1 and CDR2 from the germline V gene are SGHDT and YYEEEE. Trimming pared 5 bases from V and 1 base from J, leaving 14 bases between.

This chain links TRBV27 with TRBJ1-2, with unresolved D. The germline gives CDR1 MNHEY, CDR2 SMNVEV (reference sequence). Trimming left V 3 bases short and J 2 bases short, with 10 bases between. The CDR3 sequence is 14 residues long. As DNA, the CDR3 is TGTGCCAGCAGTTTTAAGGTTGCGAACTATGGCTACACCTTC. Translated: CASSFKVANYGYTF.

The J gene is TRBJ2-3, the V gene TRBV20-1, with 11 bases matching TRBD1. Germline-derived CDR1 and CDR2 are DFQATT and SNEGSKA (reference sequence). This CDR3 is 14 amino acids long. Losses at the gene ends were 5 bases for V and 7 bases for J; bases not matched to a gene: 8. CDR3 in amino acids: CSAGMDRGRNTQYF. CDR3 DNA: TGCAGTGCTGGAATGGACAGGGGGCGGAATACGCAGTATTTT.

The chain links TRBV7-2 to TRBJ2-6, with 9 bases identical to TRBD1. The CDR3 sequence is 16 residues long. V lost 8 bases, J lost 2 bases, and 7 bases stayed unmatched. The germline V gene encodes CDR1 SGHTA and CDR2 FQGNSA. The DNA of the CDR3 is TGTGCCAGCCTCCGGGACAGGGTCACTGGGGCCAACGTCCTGACTTTC. This sequence encodes CASLRDRVTGANVLTF.

Only a few counts were recorded for this clonotype. The J gene is TRBJ2-1, the V gene TRBV14, with 14 bases fitting TRBD2. Trimming took 1 base from V and 14 from J; bases not matched to a gene: 10. The germline V gene has CDR1 SGHDN and CDR2 FVKESK. The CDR3 loop spans 16 amino acids. CDR3 DNA sequence: TGTGCCAGCAGCCAAGCTAGACTAGCGGGGGGGACGTCGAAGTTCTTC. It encodes CASSQARLAGGTSKFF.

The sample holds a few counts of this clonotype. V and J are TRBV20-1 and TRBJ1-3; D not certain. Trimming pared 5 bases from V and 0 bases from J, leaving 11 bases between. The CDR3 runs to 14 residues. Germline values: CDR1 DFQATT, CDR2 SNEGSKA (reference sequence). The DNA for the CDR3 is TGCAGTGCTTCGGACGGTTACTCTGGAAACACCATATATTTT. This sequence encodes CSASDGYSGNTIYF.

V and J are TRBV5-1 and TRBJ2-3; TRBD1 agrees at 9 bases. The J segment lost 4 bases and the V segment lost 2 bases, leaving 8 bases of the junction unmatched. The CDR3 totals 16 residues. The germline V gene has CDR1 SGHRS and CDR2 YFSETQ. The DNA of the CDR3 is TGCGCCAGCAGCTTTTTTTGGGACAGGGAGGCAGATACGCAGTATTTT. It specifies CASSFFWDREADTQYF.

This clonotype was seen only a few times. V and J are TRBV4-3 and TRBJ2-7, with 9 bases that match TRBD1. V was pared by 0 bases and J by 6 bases, with 6 bases of the junction left unmatched. CDR3 size: 15 residues. CDR1 is LGHNA and CDR2 is YSLEER in the germline V gene. The CDR3 bases are TGCGCCAGCAGCCAAGATTACAGGGGGCGCGGCGAGCAGTACTTC. Protein sequence: CASSQDYRGRGEQYF.